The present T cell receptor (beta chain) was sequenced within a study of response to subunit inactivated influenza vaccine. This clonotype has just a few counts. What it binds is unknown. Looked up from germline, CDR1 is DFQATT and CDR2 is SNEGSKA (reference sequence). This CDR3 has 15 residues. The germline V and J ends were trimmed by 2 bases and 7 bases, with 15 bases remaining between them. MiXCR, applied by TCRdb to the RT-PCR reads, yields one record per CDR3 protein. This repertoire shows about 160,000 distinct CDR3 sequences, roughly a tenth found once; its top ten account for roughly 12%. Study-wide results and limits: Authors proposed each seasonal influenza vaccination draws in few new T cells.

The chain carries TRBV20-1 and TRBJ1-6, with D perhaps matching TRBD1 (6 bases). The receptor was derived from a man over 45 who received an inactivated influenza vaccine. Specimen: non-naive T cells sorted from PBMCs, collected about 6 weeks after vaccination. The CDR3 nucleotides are TGCAGTGCTAGACTGGGCAGGGGTGGAAATTCACCCCTCCACTTT. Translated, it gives CSARLGRGGNSPLHF.